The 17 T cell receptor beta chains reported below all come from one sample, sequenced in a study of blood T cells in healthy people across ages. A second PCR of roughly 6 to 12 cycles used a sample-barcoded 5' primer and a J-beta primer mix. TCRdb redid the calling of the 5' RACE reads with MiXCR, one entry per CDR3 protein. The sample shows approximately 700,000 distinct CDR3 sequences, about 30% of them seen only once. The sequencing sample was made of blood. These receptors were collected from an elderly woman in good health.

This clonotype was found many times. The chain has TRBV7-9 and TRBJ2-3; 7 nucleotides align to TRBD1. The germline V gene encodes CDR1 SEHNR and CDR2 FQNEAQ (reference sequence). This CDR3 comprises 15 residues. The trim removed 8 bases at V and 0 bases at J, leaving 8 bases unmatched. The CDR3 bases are TGTGCCAGCCTCTACGACAGGGTGAGCACAGATACGCAGTATTTT. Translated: CASLYDRVSTDTQYF.

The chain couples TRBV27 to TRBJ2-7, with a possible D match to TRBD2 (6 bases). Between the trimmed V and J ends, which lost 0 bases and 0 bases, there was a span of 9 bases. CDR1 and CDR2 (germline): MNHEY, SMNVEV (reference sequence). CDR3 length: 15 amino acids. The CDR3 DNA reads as TGTGCCAGCAGTTTATCCGGAGGGAACTCCTACGAGCAGTACTTC. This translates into CASSLSGGNSYEQYF.

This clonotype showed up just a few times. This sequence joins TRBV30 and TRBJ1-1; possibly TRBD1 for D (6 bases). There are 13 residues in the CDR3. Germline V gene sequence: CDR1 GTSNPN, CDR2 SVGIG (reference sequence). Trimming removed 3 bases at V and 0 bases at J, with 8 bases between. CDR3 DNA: TGTGCCTGGAGCCAGGGGTTGAACACTGAAGCTTTCTTT. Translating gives CAWSQGLNTEAFF.

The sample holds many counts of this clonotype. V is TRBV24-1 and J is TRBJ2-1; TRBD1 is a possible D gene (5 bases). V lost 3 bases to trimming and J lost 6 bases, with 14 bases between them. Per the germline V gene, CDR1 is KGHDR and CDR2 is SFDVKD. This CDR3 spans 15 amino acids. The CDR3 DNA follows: TGTGCCACCAGTGATCCCGGAACAGGTCGCAATGAGCAGTTCTTC. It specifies CATSDPGTGRNEQFF.

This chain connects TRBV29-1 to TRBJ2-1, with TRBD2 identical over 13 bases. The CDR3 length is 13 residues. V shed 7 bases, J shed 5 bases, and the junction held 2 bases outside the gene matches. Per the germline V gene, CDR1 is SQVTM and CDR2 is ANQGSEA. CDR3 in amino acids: CSEGLAGNNEQFF. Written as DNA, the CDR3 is TGCAGCGAGGGACTAGCGGGAAACAATGAGCAGTTCTTC.

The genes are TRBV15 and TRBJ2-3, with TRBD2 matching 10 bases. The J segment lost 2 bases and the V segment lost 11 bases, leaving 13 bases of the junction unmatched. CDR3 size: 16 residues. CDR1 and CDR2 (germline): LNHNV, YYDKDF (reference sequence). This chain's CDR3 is CAANSGLAVDTDTQYF. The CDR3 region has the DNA TGTGCCGCCAACAGTGGACTAGCGGTTGACACAGATACGCAGTATTTT.

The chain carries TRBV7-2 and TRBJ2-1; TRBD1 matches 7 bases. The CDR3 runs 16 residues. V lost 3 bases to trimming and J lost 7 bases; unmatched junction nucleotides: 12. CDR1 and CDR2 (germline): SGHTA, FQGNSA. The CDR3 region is CASSFLTGSGQNEQFF. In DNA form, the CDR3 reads TGTGCCAGCAGCTTCCTGACAGGGTCTGGACAGAATGAGCAGTTCTTC.

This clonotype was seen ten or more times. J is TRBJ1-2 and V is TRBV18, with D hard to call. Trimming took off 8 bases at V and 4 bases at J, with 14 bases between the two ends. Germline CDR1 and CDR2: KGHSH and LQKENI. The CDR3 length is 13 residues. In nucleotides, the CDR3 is TGTGCCAGCGTGGTAGCAGAGGCCTATGGCTACACCTTC. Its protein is CASVVAEAYGYTF.

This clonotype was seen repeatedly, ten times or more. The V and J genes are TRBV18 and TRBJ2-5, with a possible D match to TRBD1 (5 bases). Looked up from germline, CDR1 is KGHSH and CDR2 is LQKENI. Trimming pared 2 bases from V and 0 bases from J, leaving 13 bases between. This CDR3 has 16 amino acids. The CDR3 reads CASSPTKTAYQETQYF. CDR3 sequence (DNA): TGTGCCAGCTCACCAACGAAGACAGCGTACCAAGAGACCCAGTACTTC.

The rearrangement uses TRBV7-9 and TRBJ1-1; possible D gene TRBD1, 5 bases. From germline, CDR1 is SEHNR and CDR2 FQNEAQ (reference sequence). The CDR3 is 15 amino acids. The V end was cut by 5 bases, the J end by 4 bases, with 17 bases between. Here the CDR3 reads CASSPGGGKSTEAFF. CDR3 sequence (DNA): TGTGCCAGCAGCCCCGGGGGAGGGAAGAGCACTGAAGCTTTCTTT.

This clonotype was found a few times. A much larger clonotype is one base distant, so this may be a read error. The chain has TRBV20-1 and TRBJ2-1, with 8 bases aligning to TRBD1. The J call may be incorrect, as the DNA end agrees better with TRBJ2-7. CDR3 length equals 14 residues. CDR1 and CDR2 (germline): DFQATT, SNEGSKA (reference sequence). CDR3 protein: CSALGQGTYNEQYF. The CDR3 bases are TGCAGTGCCCTCGGACAGGGCACTTACAATGAGCAGTACTTC.

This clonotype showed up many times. CDR3 protein: CASSQETGLAKNIQYF. The DNA for the CDR3 is TGCGCCAGCAGCCAAGAGACTGGGCTAGCCAAAAACATTCAGTACTTC. The J gene is TRBJ2-4, the V gene TRBV4-1; D unclear. Germline assignment: CDR1 MGHRA and CDR2 YSYEKL. The CDR3 consists of 16 residues. V was shortened by 0 bases and J by 0 bases, with 9 bases between the two germline ends.

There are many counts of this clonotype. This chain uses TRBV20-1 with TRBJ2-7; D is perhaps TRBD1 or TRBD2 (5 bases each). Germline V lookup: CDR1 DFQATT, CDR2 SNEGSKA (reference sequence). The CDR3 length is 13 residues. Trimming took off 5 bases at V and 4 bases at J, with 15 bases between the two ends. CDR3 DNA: TGCAGTGCTTCGGGACCCGGACCTTACGAGCAGTACTTC. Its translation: CSASGPGPYEQYF.

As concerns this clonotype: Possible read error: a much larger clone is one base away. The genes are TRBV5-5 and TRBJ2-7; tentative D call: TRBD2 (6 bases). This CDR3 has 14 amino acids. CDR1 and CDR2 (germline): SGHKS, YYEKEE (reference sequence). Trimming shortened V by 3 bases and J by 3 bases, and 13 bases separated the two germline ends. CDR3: CASSSGLSFYEQYF. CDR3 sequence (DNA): TGTGCCAGCAGCTCGGGACTGTCCTTCTACGAGCAGTACTTC.

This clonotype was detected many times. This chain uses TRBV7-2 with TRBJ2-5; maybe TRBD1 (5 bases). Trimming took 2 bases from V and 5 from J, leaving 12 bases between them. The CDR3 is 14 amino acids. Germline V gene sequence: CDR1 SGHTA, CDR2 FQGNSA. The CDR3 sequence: CASSLSGLDETQYF. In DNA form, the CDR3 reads TGTGCCAGCAGCTTATCAGGGCTGGACGAGACCCAGTACTTC.

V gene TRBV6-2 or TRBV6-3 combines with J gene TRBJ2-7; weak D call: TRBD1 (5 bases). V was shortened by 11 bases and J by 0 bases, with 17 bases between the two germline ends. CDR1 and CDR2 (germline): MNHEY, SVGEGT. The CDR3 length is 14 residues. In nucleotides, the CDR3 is TGTGCCGCCATACGTGACAGAACCTCCTACGAGCAGTACTTC. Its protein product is CAAIRDRTSYEQYF.

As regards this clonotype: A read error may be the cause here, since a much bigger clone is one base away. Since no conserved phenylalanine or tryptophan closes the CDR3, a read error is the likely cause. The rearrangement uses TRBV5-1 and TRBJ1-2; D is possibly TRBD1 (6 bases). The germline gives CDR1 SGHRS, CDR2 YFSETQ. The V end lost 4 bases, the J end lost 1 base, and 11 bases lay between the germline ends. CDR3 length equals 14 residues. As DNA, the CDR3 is TGCGCCAGCAGCCCCACAGGGATTAACTATGGCTACACCCTC. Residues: CASSPTGINYGYTL.